A single sample gave rise to the 29 T cell receptor beta chains below, sequenced in a study of T-cell reconstitution after alpha-beta-depleted transplantation in children. During its preparation, the TCRbeta library received unique molecular identifiers. TCRdb reprocessed the PCR reads via MiXCR and lists one record per CDR3 protein. Among around 60,000 distinct CDR3 sequences, approximately 46% were seen once, and the ten largest hold less than 98%. Sequencing used PBMCs, mostly from graft donor cells, obtained 360 days after TCRalphabeta/CD19-depleted stem cell transplant. The receptors come from a male patient younger than 18 who had a stem cell transplant for acute lymphoblastic leukemia, so the T cells may come from the graft donor.

This clonotype turned up a few times. V is TRBV7-8 and J is TRBJ2-5, with D perhaps TRBD1 (5 bases). The CDR3 is 15 residues long. V lost 4 bases and J lost 5, with 17 bases in between. Germline V gene data show CDR1 as SGHVS and CDR2 as FQNEAQ. CDR3 nucleotides: TGTGCCAGCAGCTCCCCTCTAGGGGCACGGGAGACCCAGTACTTC. Translating it yields CASSSPLGARETQYF. The complete variable domain, with remaining parts taken from reference TRBV7-8 and TRBJ2-5, reads GAGVSQSPRYKVAKRGQDVALRCDPISGHVSLFWYQQALGQGPEFLTYFQNEAQLDKSGLPSDRFFAERPEGSVSTLKIQRTQQEDSAVYLCASSSPLGARETQYFGPGTRLLVL.

CDR3 sequence reads: CSARDEVGRDTEAFF. DNA for the CDR3: TGCAGTGCTAGAGATGAGGTGGGAAGGGACACTGAAGCTTTCTTT. The rearrangement joins TRBV20-1 to TRBJ1-1; no clear D gene. CDR3 length: 15 residues. V lost 0 bases, J lost 3 bases, and 14 bases lay in between. CDR1 DFQATT and CDR2 SNEGSKA come from the germline V gene (reference sequence).

Only a few counts were recorded for this clonotype. This chain connects TRBV27 to TRBJ2-5; TRBD1 or TRBD2 may be the D gene (5 bases each). V was pared by 3 bases and J by 0 bases, with 20 bases between. The germline V gene has CDR1 MNHEY and CDR2 SMNVEV (reference sequence). The CDR3 length is 18 residues. The DNA of the CDR3 is TGTGCCAGCAGTTTGCCCGGGGCCCCAAAACCTCACCAAGAGACCCAGTACTTC. This gives the protein CASSLPGAPKPHQETQYF.

The chain links TRBV5-5 to TRBJ1-1, with D unresolved. Germline lookup yields CDR1 SGHKS and CDR2 YYEKEE (reference sequence). This CDR3 has 12 amino acids. V shed 2 bases and J shed 6 bases, with 8 bases lying between them. CDR3 sequence: CASSLTQAEAFF. The CDR3 DNA is TGTGCCAGCAGCTTAACTCAGGCTGAAGCTTTCTTT. Variable domain in full (rest from reference TRBV5-5 and TRBJ1-1): DAGVTQSPTHLIKTRGQQVTLRCSPISGHKSVSWYQQVLGQGPQFIFQYYEKEERGRGNFPDRFSARQFPNYSSELNVNALLLGDSALYLCASSLTQAEAFFGQGTRLTVV.

This chain uses TRBV28 with TRBJ2-5; 8 bases map to TRBD1. Germline CDR1 and CDR2: MDHEN and SYDVKM. The CDR3 is made up of 14 amino acids. V gave up 5 bases and J gave up 1 base; unmatched junction bases: 3. The CDR3 is CASSIGQGQETQYF. Written as DNA, the CDR3 is TGTGCCAGCAGTATCGGACAGGGCCAAGAGACCCAGTACTTC.

CDR3 coding DNA: TGTGCCAGCAGCTACTCTAGCACAGATACGCAGTATTTT. This translates into CASSYSSTDTQYF. The chain has TRBV27 and TRBJ2-3; D is ambiguous. The CDR3 is made up of 13 amino acids. The V gene lost 6 bases and the J gene lost 0 bases, with 7 bases spanning the gap. The germline CDR1 and CDR2 sequences are MNHEY and SMNVEV (reference sequence).

The gene calls are TRBV29-1 and TRBJ2-7, with a tentative D call TRBD2 (6 bases). The germline V gene has CDR1 SQVTM and CDR2 ANQGSEA. Trimming removed 1 base from V and 7 bases from J, with 8 bases in between. The CDR3 runs to 11 residues. DNA of the CDR3: TGCAGCGTTGAAGCGGGGAGGGAGCAGTACTTC. It codes for CSVEAGREQYF.

The chain uses TRBV28 and TRBJ2-7; a possible D gene is TRBD1 (6 bases). This CDR3 is built from 12 residues. Between the trimmed V and J ends, which lost 5 bases and 8 bases, there was a span of 13 bases. CDR1 MDHEN and CDR2 SYDVKM come from the germline V gene. The CDR3 is CASSGDTNKQYF. Here the CDR3 DNA reads TGTGCCAGCAGTGGGGACACCAACAAGCAGTACTTC.

This clonotype occurred a few times. The chain is built from TRBV4-3 and TRBJ2-2, with 8 positions matching TRBD1. With V trimmed by 3 bases and J by 2 bases, 8 bases remained unmatched. There are 17 residues in the CDR3. Germline V gene data show CDR1 as LGHNA and CDR2 as YSLEER. This chain's CDR3 is CASSHSFPGGNTGELFF. DNA of the CDR3: TGCGCCAGCAGCCACTCCTTTCCAGGGGGCAACACCGGGGAGCTGTTTTTT.

V is TRBV20-1 and J is TRBJ2-3; possible D gene TRBD2, 6 bases. V was clipped by 6 bases and J by 2 bases, with 18 bases between them. CDR3 size: 15 residues. Germline loops: CDR1 DFQATT, CDR2 SNEGSKA (reference sequence). CDR3 coding DNA: TGCAGTGCCTGGGCTGGCGGGGAGCCCACAGATACGCAGTATTTT. It encodes CSAWAGGEPTDTQYF.

The chain combines TRBV28 with TRBJ1-5; D is uncertain. The V and J ends lost 4 bases and 0 bases respectively, with 10 bases between them. CDR3 length equals 15 residues. Per the germline V gene, CDR1 is MDHEN and CDR2 is SYDVKM. The chain's CDR3 is CASSSLRHSNQPQHF. In DNA form, the CDR3 reads TGTGCCAGCAGTTCGCTCAGACATAGCAATCAGCCCCAGCATTTT.

This clonotype has a handful of counts. The chain has TRBV12-3 or TRBV12-4 and TRBJ2-4; no clear D gene. V was shortened by 5 bases and J by 2 bases, with 16 bases between the two germline ends. The CDR3 is made up of 16 amino acids. The CDR3 DNA is TGTGCCAGCAGTCCCCCCTTGGGGTTGCCCAAAAACATTCAGTACTTC. This codes for CASSPPLGLPKNIQYF.

The chain recombines TRBV27 with TRBJ1-2; 9 bases align to TRBD1. V gave up 6 bases and J gave up 8 bases; unmatched junction bases: 13. Germline V CDR1 and CDR2: MNHEY, SMNVEV (reference sequence). There are 15 residues in the CDR3. The CDR3 sequence is CASSQNRDRVRGYTF. The CDR3 nucleotides are TGTGCCAGCAGCCAAAACCGGGACAGGGTTCGAGGCTACACCTTC.

J is TRBJ2-2 and V is TRBV6-1; 9 bases match TRBD1. Germline loops: CDR1 MNHNS, CDR2 SASEGT. This CDR3 region has 16 residues. Trimming took 6 bases from V and 6 from J; bases not matched to a gene: 11. Written as DNA, the CDR3 is TGTGCCAGCAGGGAACAGGGGGCCTGGGCCGCCGGGGAGCTGTTTTTT. Amino acids: CASREQGAWAAGELFF.

This clonotype appeared a few times. The chain combines TRBV29-1 with TRBJ2-7, with D possibly TRBD2 on 5 matching bases. V was shortened by 5 bases and J by 3 bases, with 14 bases between the two germline ends. This CDR3 has 13 residues. CDR1 is SQVTM and CDR2 is ANQGSEA in the germline V gene. The CDR3 protein is CSVRGRFGYEQYF. CDR3 nucleotides: TGCAGCGTTCGGGGTAGATTTGGCTACGAGCAGTACTTC.

The chain uses TRBV29-1 and TRBJ2-3; tentative D call: TRBD1 (6 bases). CDR1 and CDR2 from the germline V gene are SQVTM and ANQGSEA. The CDR3 length is 18 residues. The germline V and J ends were trimmed by 6 bases and 4 bases, with 29 bases remaining between them. CDR3 nucleotides: TGCAGCGTCTATGAAGACCCTACAGGGATACATTGGGCAGATACGCAGTATTTT. As protein: CSVYEDPTGIHWADTQYF.

The rearrangement links TRBV20-1 to TRBJ2-7, with D maybe TRBD1 (5 bases). The CDR3 contains 14 residues. V was trimmed by 6 bases and J by 4 bases, leaving 19 bases between them. Per the germline V gene, CDR1 is DFQATT and CDR2 is SNEGSKA (reference sequence). CDR3 loop: CSASLESGLYEQYF. For the CDR3, the DNA is TGCAGTGCCTCCCTAGAATCAGGGCTTTACGAGCAGTACTTC.

This chain uses TRBV27 with TRBJ2-2; D perhaps matches TRBD2 (5 bases). Germline-derived CDR1 and CDR2 are MNHEY and SMNVEV (reference sequence). The V end was cut by 3 bases, the J end by 7 bases, with 12 bases between. The CDR3 is made up of 14 amino acids. The CDR3 protein is CASSLSSRGGELFF. The CDR3 DNA reads as TGTGCCAGCAGTTTGTCTAGCCGGGGCGGGGAGCTGTTTTTT.

In this sample, this clonotype turned up a few times. The chain employs TRBV5-1 and TRBJ2-3; 7 nucleotides align to TRBD2. The CDR3 loop spans 11 amino acids. Germline trimming cut 7 bases from V and 9 bases from J; bases unmatched to any gene: 5. Germline values: CDR1 SGHRS, CDR2 YFSETQ. CDR3 loop: CASGEGLTQYF. CDR3 DNA sequence: TGCGCCAGCGGGGAGGGGCTGACGCAGTATTTT. The whole variable domain, remainder taken from reference TRBV5-1 and TRBJ2-3, is KAGVTQTPRYLIKTRGQQVTLSCSPISGHRSVSWYQQTPGQGLQFLFEYFSETQRNKGNFPGRFSGRQFSNSRSEMNVSTLELGDSALYLCASGEGLTQYFGPGTRLTVL.

This chain links TRBV12-3 or TRBV12-4 with TRBJ2-1, with TRBD2 as a possible D gene (6 bases). V was cut by 4 bases and J by 1 base, with 11 bases left in between. The CDR3 loop spans 15 amino acids. CDR3 sequence (DNA): TGTGCCAGCAGTTCGAGCGGGTGGTCCTACAATGAGCAGTTCTTC. Encoded protein: CASSSSGWSYNEQFF.

This chain joins TRBV9 and TRBJ2-6; D is uncertain. Germline assignment: CDR1 SGDLS and CDR2 YYNGEE. This CDR3 is 17 amino acids long. V gave up 0 bases and J gave up 1 base, with 11 bases separating them. The CDR3 region is CASSVGRVLSGANVLTF. The CDR3, as DNA: TGTGCCAGCAGCGTAGGTCGGGTCCTTTCTGGGGCCAACGTCCTGACTTTC.

The gene calls are TRBV18 and TRBJ2-7, with D possibly TRBD1 on 5 matching bases. Germline CDR1 KGHSH, CDR2 LQKENI. Trimming shortened V by 4 bases and J by 3 bases, and 13 bases separated the two germline ends. This CDR3 contains 14 residues. CDR3 sequence reads: CASSLGRGGYEQYF. DNA for the CDR3: TGTGCCAGCTCACTCGGAAGGGGCGGCTACGAGCAGTACTTC.

The chain employs TRBV7-2 and TRBJ1-5; 8 bases are shared with TRBD1. The length of the CDR3 is 15 residues. Looked up from germline, CDR1 is SGHTA and CDR2 is FQGNSA. With 4 bases clipped from V and 7 bases from J, the junction kept 9 bases outside the gene matches. CDR3 in amino acids: CASSWGRAGGQPQHF. CDR3 sequence (DNA): TGTGCCAGCAGCTGGGGGAGGGCAGGGGGCCAGCCCCAGCATTTT.

The V and J genes are TRBV7-9 and TRBJ2-4; no reliable D call. The length of the CDR3 is 11 residues. Germline V gene sequence: CDR1 SEHNR, CDR2 FQNEAQ (reference sequence). V lost 1 base to trimming and J lost 6 bases, with 1 base between them. CDR3 bases: TGTGCCAGCAGCTTAGGAAACATTCAGTACTTC. Its translation: CASSLGNIQYF.

This clonotype was seen a few times. The rearrangement uses TRBV4-3 and TRBJ2-1; TRBD2 matches 9 bases. Germline V gene sequence: CDR1 LGHNA, CDR2 YSLEER. The junction had 10 bases not matched to a gene; V was cut back by 0 bases and J by 7 bases. The CDR3 has 17 amino acids. The CDR3 sequence is CASSQDSGGGAWNEQFF. The CDR3 DNA reads as TGCGCCAGCAGCCAAGATTCAGGCGGGGGGGCGTGGAATGAGCAGTTCTTC.

The chain carries TRBV7-2 and TRBJ2-7; perhaps TRBD1 as D (5 bases). There are 13 residues in the CDR3. Trimming pared 4 bases from V and 2 bases from J, leaving 9 bases between. The V gene's germline CDR1 is SGHTA and CDR2 FQGNSA. CDR3 residues: CASSYDSPYEQYF. The DNA for the CDR3 is TGTGCCAGCAGCTACGACAGTCCCTACGAGCAGTACTTC.

This clonotype was seen a handful of times. V is TRBV27 and J is TRBJ1-1; 9 bases line up with TRBD1. The CDR3 is 14 residues long. Trimming at V came to 5 bases and at J to 4 bases, leaving 5 bases not matched to a gene. Germline V gene sequence: CDR1 MNHEY, CDR2 SMNVEV (reference sequence). Written as DNA, the CDR3 is TGTGCCAGCAGTCTCTCGACAGGGGGCACTGAAGCTTTCTTT. Protein: CASSLSTGGTEAFF.

This chain uses TRBV4-1 with TRBJ2-7; D unclear. CDR1 and CDR2 (germline): MGHRA, YSYEKL. Trimming pared 4 bases from V and 6 bases from J, leaving 13 bases between. The CDR3 consists of 13 residues. CDR3 region: CASSPAEGAEQYF. In DNA form, the CDR3 reads TGCGCCAGCAGCCCGGCAGAAGGCGCCGAGCAGTACTTC.

The sample holds one count of this clonotype. The genes are TRBV4-3 and TRBJ2-1; TRBD2 aligns across 7 bases. The CDR3 has 19 residues. V shed 0 bases, J shed 5 bases, and the junction held 16 bases outside the gene matches. Germline CDR1 is LGHNA and CDR2 is YSLEER. This CDR3 reads CASSQDRVYAGGSHNEQFF. DNA of the CDR3: TGCGCCAGCAGCCAAGATAGGGTTTATGCCGGGGGGTCCCACAATGAGCAGTTCTTC.